What follows are 17 T cell receptor beta chains derived from one specimen sequenced in a study of shared clonotypes between healthy human individuals. CD45RO-negative, CCR7-positively selected cells formed the naive CD8 fraction, excluding terminally differentiated effector memory CD45RA+ cells. Sequencing was performed with immunoSEQ multiplex PCR; in TCRdb, only in-frame clones are kept and a portion is missing. The sample carries around 2,000,000 clones, over 85% recorded once. Sequenced input: naive CD8+ T cells sorted from blood. The receptor source for this set is a young man in good health.

In the case of this clone: The sample contains more than one DNA sequence encoding this CDR3. This chain connects TRBV27 to TRBJ2-1; no clear D. The CDR3 covers 14 residues. Between the trimmed V and J ends, which lost 5 bases and 0 bases, there was a span of 8 bases. CDR1 and CDR2 from the germline V gene are MNHEY and SMNVEV (reference sequence). For the CDR3, the DNA is TGTGCCAGCAGTCCTTTGGGCTCCTACAATGAGCAGTTCTTC. It codes for CASSPLGSYNEQFF.

This chain joins TRBV18 and TRBJ1-1; D is undetermined. CDR1 is KGHSH and CDR2 is LQKENI in the germline V gene. V lost 0 bases, J lost 6 bases, and 8 bases lay in between. This CDR3 comprises 13 residues. Here the CDR3 DNA reads TGTGCCAGCTCACCACCTTCGATCTCTGAAGCTTTCTTT. It specifies CASSPPSISEAFF.

A note on this clone: The junction differs from germline at one of its ends, possibly a read error. V and J are TRBV7-7 and TRBJ2-3; D might be TRBD1 (6 bases). This CDR3 is built from 12 residues. The germline gives CDR1 SSHAT, CDR2 FNYEAQ (reference sequence). This chain's CDR3 is CASSHRADTQYF. In nucleotides, the CDR3 is TGTGCTAGCAGCCACAGGGCAGATACGCAGTATTTT.

This clone was detected only once. The J gene is TRBJ2-1, the V gene TRBV5-1, with 13 bases that match TRBD2. Germline CDR1 reads SGHRS; CDR2 reads YFSETQ. The CDR3 is 17 residues long. With V trimmed by 0 bases and J by 3 bases, 3 bases remained unmatched. CDR3 protein: CASSLGLAGGDYNEQFF. CDR3 bases: TGCGCCAGCAGCTTGGGACTAGCGGGAGGAGACTACAATGAGCAGTTCTTC. The whole variable domain, filled in from reference TRBV5-1 and TRBJ2-1, reads KAGVTQTPRYLIKTRGQQVTLSCSPISGHRSVSWYQQTPGQGLQFLFEYFSETQRNKGNFPGRFSGRQFSNSRSEMNVSTLELGDSALYLCASSLGLAGGDYNEQFFGPGTRLTVL.

This clone was seen only once. The chain combines TRBV27 with TRBJ1-1; weak D call: TRBD1 (5 bases). V was clipped by 3 bases and J by 4 bases, with 12 bases between them. This CDR3 spans 14 amino acids. Germline CDR1 MNHEY, CDR2 SMNVEV (reference sequence). The CDR3: CASSFFGGGTEAFF. For the CDR3, the DNA is TGTGCCAGCAGTTTTTTCGGGGGGGGCACTGAAGCTTTCTTT.

The chain employs TRBV29-1 and TRBJ2-5; D not resolved. The CDR3 runs 12 residues. Trimming took 0 bases from V and 9 from J, leaving 11 bases between them. Germline V gene sequence: CDR1 SQVTM, CDR2 ANQGSEA. The CDR3 is CSVEDGFPAQYF. CDR3 sequence (DNA): TGCAGCGTTGAAGATGGCTTCCCGGCCCAGTACTTC.

The chain's CDR3 is CASSPSLLEETQYF. CDR3 coding DNA: TGTGCCAGCAGCCCCTCGTTGTTGGAGGAGACCCAGTACTTC. This rearrangement joins TRBV7-9 to TRBJ2-5, with D unresolved. V was pared by 5 bases and J by 5 bases, with 15 bases between. The CDR3 is made up of 14 amino acids. The germline CDR1 and CDR2 sequences are SEHNR and FQNEAQ (reference sequence).

CDR3 nucleotides: TGTGCCAGCAGTTTACGGTGGGGGGGCAGGGGGCAGCCCCAGCATTTT. The encoded protein is CASSLRWGGRGQPQHF. The chain has TRBV27 and TRBJ1-5; 7 bases align to TRBD1. The CDR3 consists of 16 residues. Germline-derived CDR1 and CDR2 are MNHEY and SMNVEV (reference sequence). With V trimmed by 2 bases and J by 7 bases, 11 bases remained unmatched.

This clone has a single count. The gene calls are TRBV28 and TRBJ2-7, with 9 bases identical to TRBD1. Germline V gives CDR1 MDHEN, CDR2 SYDVKM. V shed 5 bases and J 2 bases; nucleotides not matched to a gene: 7. The CDR3 length is 15 residues. The chain's CDR3 is CASSKPGQGTYEQYF. The CDR3 DNA follows: TGTGCCAGCAGTAAGCCGGGACAGGGAACCTACGAGCAGTACTTC. The variable domain in full, with the rest retrieved from reference TRBV28 and TRBJ2-7, is DVKVTQSSRYLVKRTGEKVFLECVQDMDHENMFWYRQDPGLGLRLIYFSYDVKMKEKGDIPEGYSVSREKKERFSLILESASTNQTSMYLCASSKPGQGTYEQYFGPGTRLTVT.

This chain joins TRBV7-9 and TRBJ2-1, with D tentatively TRBD2 (7 bases). The CDR3 is made up of 15 amino acids. Per the germline V gene, CDR1 is SEHNR and CDR2 is FQNEAQ (reference sequence). The V end lost 7 bases, the J end lost 3 bases, and 16 bases lay between the germline ends. The CDR3 DNA sequence: TGTGCCAGCACCCCCCGGCGGGGGCTCTACAATGAGCAGTTCTTC. The encoded protein is CASTPRRGLYNEQFF.

J is TRBJ2-1 and V is TRBV27; D perhaps matches TRBD1 (6 bases). Germline CDR1 MNHEY, CDR2 SMNVEV (reference sequence). The CDR3 runs 16 residues. V lost 0 bases and J 5 bases, leaving 14 bases between the germline ends. CDR3 in amino acids: CASSLSPGTTHNEQFF. CDR3 coding DNA: TGTGCCAGCAGTTTATCCCCCGGGACAACCCACAATGAGCAGTTCTTC.

This chain connects TRBV11-2 to TRBJ2-7, with TRBD2 matching 8 bases. This CDR3 is built from 16 residues. V gave up 5 bases and J gave up 4 bases; unmatched junction bases: 13. The germline V gene has CDR1 SGHAT and CDR2 FQNNGV. CDR3 DNA sequence: TGTGCCAGCAGCCCCCTGTCCGGGGGGGGCGGATACGAGCAGTACTTC. Translation: CASSPLSGGGGYEQYF.

The V call is TRBV6-1, the J call TRBJ2-7; D remains ambiguous. The CDR3 runs to 14 residues. Germline lookup yields CDR1 MNHNS and CDR2 SASEGT. The V and J ends lost 4 bases and 3 bases respectively, with 13 bases between them. The CDR3 loop reads CASSAEISVYEQYF. In nucleotides, the CDR3 is TGTGCCAGCAGTGCGGAGATATCCGTCTACGAGCAGTACTTC.

This chain uses TRBV12-5 with TRBJ2-7; D perhaps matches TRBD1 (5 bases). This CDR3 comprises 18 residues. The germline V gene encodes CDR1 LGHNT and CDR2 FRNRAP. V gave up 1 base and J gave up 1 base, with 20 bases separating them. The CDR3 is CASGLDPADRLSSYEQYF. The CDR3 coding sequence is TGTGCTAGTGGTTTGGACCCGGCCGACAGACTTTCTTCCTACGAGCAGTACTTC. The full variable domain, in which reference TRBV12-5 and TRBJ2-7 provide the parts outside the CDR3, is DARVTQTPRHKVTEMGQEVTMRCQPILGHNTVFWYRQTMMQGLELLAYFRNRAPLDDSGMPKDRFSAEMPDATLATLKIQPSEPRDSAVYFCASGLDPADRLSSYEQYFGPGTRLTVT.

This chain uses TRBV27 with TRBJ2-7, with 7 bases aligning to TRBD1. J lost 3 bases, V lost 6 bases, and 17 bases had no gene match. There are 17 residues in the CDR3. Per the germline V gene, CDR1 is MNHEY and CDR2 is SMNVEV (reference sequence). The CDR3 DNA is TGTGCCAGCAGCCAAAACCCGGGACAGCTTTTGGGCTACGAGCAGTACTTC. The encoded protein is CASSQNPGQLLGYEQYF.

CDR3 bases: TGTGCCAGCAGTTTAGAGCCGGGAGGTGGCACAGATACGCAGTATTTT. The encoded protein is CASSLEPGGGTDTQYF. The chain combines TRBV27 with TRBJ2-3, with 7 nucleotides matching TRBD2. The V and J ends lost 2 bases and 1 base, in that order; junction bases with no gene match: 6. This CDR3 region has 16 residues. From germline, CDR1 is MNHEY and CDR2 SMNVEV (reference sequence).

The V and J genes are TRBV11-3 and TRBJ2-3; D gene uncertain. There are 13 residues in the CDR3. Trimming shortened V by 1 base and J by 4 bases, and 6 bases separated the two germline ends. The germline V gene has CDR1 SGHNT and CDR2 YENEEA. The CDR3 DNA reads as TGTGCCAGCAGCTTAGCAAACGCAGATACGCAGTATTTT. As protein: CASSLANADTQYF.